These T cell receptor beta chains were read from a single sample in a study of identifying expanded T cells in peripheral blood. This table comes from immunoSEQ multiplex PCR, and its TCRdb copy is limited to in-frame clones, with some not included. The sample lists roughly 75,000 clones, around 90% occurring once. The sample taken for sequencing was blood. These receptor sequences come from a person between 18 and 75 years old in good health. Both conserved end residues are part of each CDR3. The D gene is left open where the match is weak. Size tells how often a clone was seen (once, few, many) or the class of an expanded clone, and some rows leave it out.

CDR3nt: TGTGCCAGCAATACGGGGGGGCATACGCAGTATTTT; CDR3aa: CASNTGGHTQYF; v_gene: TRBV6-6; d_gene: TRBD2; j_gene: TRBJ2-3; abundance: once
CDR3nt: TGTGCCAGCAGCGTAGGACCAGGGGGCGCCGATTCACCCCTCCACTTT; CDR3aa: CASSVGPGGADSPLHF; v_gene: TRBV9; d_gene: TRBD1; j_gene: TRBJ1-6; abundance: -
CDR3nt: TGTGCCAGCAGCCAAGGATGGGTCCGGGACACATCGGCCTACGAGCAGTACTTC; CDR3aa: CASSQGWVRDTSAYEQYF; v_gene: TRBV4-2; d_gene: -; j_gene: TRBJ2-7; abundance: -
CDR3nt: TGTGCCAGCAGCAGGACAGGGGGAAACTATGGCTACACCTTC; CDR3aa: CASSRTGGNYGYTF; v_gene: TRBV6-5; d_gene: TRBD1; j_gene: TRBJ1-2; abundance: -
CDR3nt: TGTGCCGGCGAGCGGCCGGACACCGGGGAGCTGTTTTTT; CDR3aa: CAGERPDTGELFF; v_gene: TRBV28; d_gene: -; j_gene: TRBJ2-2; abundance: -
CDR3nt: TGTGCCAGCAGCCCCAGGGGGATAGGCAATCAGCCCCAGCATTTT; CDR3aa: CASSPRGIGNQPQHF; v_gene: TRBV2; d_gene: TRBD1; j_gene: TRBJ1-5; abundance: -
CDR3nt: TGCGCCAGCAGCCAAGATCCTTATAAGGGGTTTCCCTACAATGAGCAGTTCTTC; CDR3aa: CASSQDPYKGFPYNEQFF; v_gene: TRBV4-1; d_gene: -; j_gene: TRBJ2-1; abundance: -
CDR3nt: TGCGCCAGCAGCCCGTCTGGGGACAGATACGAGCAGTACTTC; CDR3aa: CASSPSGDRYEQYF; v_gene: TRBV5-1; d_gene: TRBD1; j_gene: TRBJ2-7; abundance: once
CDR3nt: TGTGCCAGCAGCTTAGCGTTCACCGGGGAGCTGTTTTTT; CDR3aa: CASSLAFTGELFF; v_gene: TRBV7-8; d_gene: -; j_gene: TRBJ2-2; abundance: -
CDR3nt: TGTGCCAGCAGTTTATTCGGGGGCGGGAGCCAAGAGACCCAGTACTTC; CDR3aa: CASSLFGGGSQETQYF; v_gene: TRBV27; d_gene: -; j_gene: TRBJ2-5; abundance: -
CDR3nt: TGCGCCAGCACCCTCCTTGTGGGGTCCAATGAGCAGTTCTTC; CDR3aa: CASTLLVGSNEQFF; v_gene: TRBV4-3; d_gene: -; j_gene: TRBJ2-1; abundance: once
CDR3nt: TGTGCCAGCAGCTTACGGACCTTATATAATTCACCCCTCCACTTT; CDR3aa: CASSLRTLYNSPLHF; v_gene: TRBV7-2; d_gene: -; j_gene: TRBJ1-6; abundance: -
CDR3nt: TGTGCCAGCTCACCAGGGGAGGGGCAGTACTTC; CDR3aa: CASSPGEGQYF; v_gene: TRBV18; d_gene: TRBD2; j_gene: TRBJ2-7; abundance: few
CDR3nt: TGTGCCAGCAAGGACAGTGTCCGCTCTGGGGCCAACGTCCTGACTTTC; CDR3aa: CASKDSVRSGANVLTF; v_gene: TRBV28; d_gene: -; j_gene: TRBJ2-6; abundance: -
CDR3nt: TGCGCCAGCGGCCGCGGACAGGTGGGTCAGCCCCAGCATTTT; CDR3aa: CASGRGQVGQPQHF; v_gene: TRBV10-2; d_gene: TRBD1; j_gene: TRBJ1-5; abundance: -
CDR3nt: TGTGCCAGCAGCTTGGGAGGGTCGCGGTACAATGAGCAGTTCTTC; CDR3aa: CASSLGGSRYNEQFF; v_gene: TRBV5-4; d_gene: -; j_gene: TRBJ2-1; abundance: -
CDR3nt: TGTGCCAGCAGCCTAGCGGGAGTTTTTGGGGAGCTGTTTTTT; CDR3aa: CASSLAGVFGELFF; v_gene: TRBV5-4; d_gene: TRBD2; j_gene: TRBJ2-2; abundance: once
CDR3nt: TGTGCCAGAAGACTTAGGTGGGGACAGGGGAACTACGAGCAGTACTTC; CDR3aa: CARRLRWGQGNYEQYF; v_gene: TRBV19; d_gene: TRBD1; j_gene: TRBJ2-7; abundance: -
CDR3nt: TGTGCCAGCACCCGTCTACAGGGGTCCTACGAGCAGTACTTC; CDR3aa: CASTRLQGSYEQYF; v_gene: TRBV2; d_gene: TRBD1; j_gene: TRBJ2-7; abundance: -
CDR3nt: TGCGCCAGCAGCCAAGAAGCAGAGGGATATGGCTACACCTTC; CDR3aa: CASSQEAEGYGYTF; v_gene: TRBV4-1; d_gene: -; j_gene: TRBJ1-2; abundance: -
CDR3nt: TGTGCCACCAGCAGCCTGGGAGGAATGCACACTGAAGCTTTCTTT; CDR3aa: CATSSLGGMHTEAFF; v_gene: TRBV15; d_gene: -; j_gene: TRBJ1-1; abundance: -
CDR3nt: TGTGCCAGCAGTTTCGGGGACAGGGGGCGATCCTACGAGCAGTACTTC; CDR3aa: CASSFGDRGRSYEQYF; v_gene: TRBV28; d_gene: TRBD1; j_gene: TRBJ2-7; abundance: -
CDR3nt: TGTGCCAGCAGCTTGGGGGGTCTTGGCACAGATACGCAGTATTTT; CDR3aa: CASSLGGLGTDTQYF; v_gene: TRBV7-9; d_gene: -; j_gene: TRBJ2-3; abundance: -
CDR3nt: TGTGCCAGCAGCGGGGAGGGCTACAATGAGCAGTTCTTC; CDR3aa: CASSGEGYNEQFF; v_gene: TRBV2; d_gene: TRBD2; j_gene: TRBJ2-1; abundance: -
CDR3nt: TGTGCCAGCAGTGGGGACGCCTACAGGGTATCTGGCAATCAGCCCCAGCATTTT; CDR3aa: CASSGDAYRVSGNQPQHF; v_gene: TRBV28; d_gene: -; j_gene: TRBJ1-5; abundance: -
CDR3nt: TGTGCCAGCAGTTTAACCGGGACTTTATGGGAGCAGTACTTC; CDR3aa: CASSLTGTLWEQYF; v_gene: TRBV28; d_gene: -; j_gene: TRBJ2-7; abundance: -
CDR3nt: TGCGCCAGCAGCTTGGTGGGACAGGGGGCGAGTGACTACGAGCAGTACTTC; CDR3aa: CASSLVGQGASDYEQYF; v_gene: TRBV5-1; d_gene: TRBD1; j_gene: TRBJ2-7; abundance: -
CDR3nt: TGTGCCAGCAGTTGGACGGAGACCCAGTACTTC; CDR3aa: CASSWTETQYF; v_gene: TRBV28; d_gene: -; j_gene: TRBJ2-5; abundance: -